This T cell receptor (beta chain) is drawn from a study of cytomegalovirus exposure and HLA in healthy donors (dated by TCRdb to about 2017). At the level of the whole study: An earlier analysis of about 560 of the donors reported about 300 Gb of sequence data and 95 million to 130 million unique TCR beta sequences obtained from roughly 180 million T cells. The study aimed to test whether cataloging public T cell receptors could reveal signatures of past pathogen exposure. On average, roughly 250,000 unique TCR beta nucleotide sequences were sequenced per donor among about 400 genotyped donors of the cohort, with 15% to 20% of those sequences being non-productive. The study used immunosequencing to profile the T cell repertoires of approximately 690 subjects and linked those repertoires to cytomegalovirus serostatus. Donor age, sex, ethnicity and CMV serostatus were collected together with the repertoire data. To decide whether each TCR beta V gene segment behaved as functional or pseudogenic, an earlier analysis of some 600 of the donors relied on high-throughput TCR beta sequencing. Of the 300 to 500 genotyped donors, 65% to 90% were placed in the genetic ancestry cluster associated with self-reported Caucasian donors. A later analysis re-analyzed previously published TCR beta repertoires from several hundred donors and added high-resolution HLA genotyping to study TCR occurrence patterns. The number of donors typed differed by locus, with about 620-630 for A, B, C, DRB1 and DQB1, roughly 520 for DQA1, 600 to 610 for DPA1, and some 450 for DPB1. High-throughput TCR immunosequencing, statistical association of individual TCRs with disease status, and machine learning were combined to predict cytomegalovirus infection status. A later genetic analysis used genome-wide SNP genotypes for about 55% of the 666 donors, treating that subset as a discovery cohort. A handful of DR-DQ haplotypes were handled as single units for association and clustering because linkage in the cohort was strong. HLA typing covered class I and class II loci at four-digit resolution. An early release covering 550 to 700 HLA-typed donors comprised about 290 gigabases of sequencing data and around 85 million unique TCR sequences. A separate validation cohort of 100 to 150 different subjects was used in addition to the approximately 640-subject first cohort. All discovery cohort repertoires had been generated using a single sequencing platform. Rather than drawing on any new phenotypic data, the later analysis identified candidate immune exposures from TCR beta sequences and the way those sequences occurred across donors.

Preparation of the library involved the immunoSEQ multiplex PCR assay. The multiplex PCR relied on a mix of 60 forward primers for TCR Vbeta segments and 13 reverse primers for TCR Jbeta segments. A multiplex PCR assay on genomic DNA amplified the CDR3 region of rearranged TCR beta genes. On the Illumina HiSeq System, the amplified TCR beta libraries were sequenced as 87-base-pair reads. The original methods were these. In a later analysis, tens of millions of unique TCR beta chains were counted across the roughly 670 repertoires, and roughly 11 million of these chains were shared by at least two donors. To remove PCR and sequencing errors, raw reads were error-corrected and collapsed into unique sequences using a nearest-neighbor algorithm that merged closely related sequences. Alignment of CDR3 sequences to IMGT reference sequences was used to assign V, D and J gene segments. For a sequence to be retained, a match of at least six nucleotides to both a V gene segment and a J gene segment was required. A rearrangement counted as productive if the CDR3 had no stop codons and remained in frame with V and J, and every other rearrangement counted as non-productive. CDR3 was defined according to IMGT convention as the region running from the second conserved V-encoded cysteine to the conserved J-encoded phenylalanine. Sequences without an unambiguous match to a single V gene segment were excluded from the earlier analysis of a few hundred of the donors. In an earlier analysis of several hundred of the donors, V segments were called functional above 56.7% productive rearrangements and were called segregating when the between-donor standard deviation exceeded 5%. A statistical classification framework was developed to diagnose cytomegalovirus status using the catalog of TCR beta chain sequences. V and J gene assignment, in a later analysis, came from comparing TCR nucleotide sequences with IMGT/GENE-DB human TR gene sequences. In a later analysis, CDR3 sequences and most-parsimonious VDJ recombination scenarios were assigned using the TCRdist pipeline. A later analysis defined each TCR beta chain by its CDR3 amino acid sequence plus V-gene family, and excluded reads lacking a unique V-gene family. A later analysis removed 550 to 700 highly shared, low-generation-probability nucleotide sequences to deal with suspected cross-contamination and a sequencing artifact. For each public chain, a later analysis derived a clonal expansion index from normalized ranks of inferred template counts within each repertoire. In a later analysis, generation probabilities were computed using a VDJ recombination model fitted to out-of-frame rearrangements, and the results were checked against IGoR. Hypergeometric tests were used in a later analysis to score TCR-TCR, TCR-HLA and TCR-CMV co-occurrence, with a repertoire-size bias correction applied to the TCR pairs. A later analysis estimated false discovery rates by permuting HLA or CMV assignments 20 times. In a later analysis, co-occurring TCRs were grouped using DBSCAN, and TCRdist sequence similarity was added for clustering within HLA-allele-positive subsets. Repertoires with fewer than 30,000 or more than 120,000 public chains, plus five repertoires with anomalous nucleotide sharing, were excluded from co-occurrence clustering. TCRdb mirrors the immuneACCESS table, restricted to in-frame sequences. Some clones are absent from its copies; in checked studies, under half trace to an unresolved V gene, and the reason for the others is unknown. The V and J calls and clone size are taken from that table; D and trimming were inferred from the DNA. The table for this sample lists about 220,000 clones; 65% to 85% of them were counted only once. The top ten clones comprise 0.71% of the sample.

The cohort consisted of 600 or so healthy bone marrow donors. At the time of sampling, every cohort member was nominally healthy, though immune exposures that went unrecorded were likely present. The donor was CMV seronegative and belonged to the group of 350 or so seronegative cohort members. A peripheral blood sample was collected from each donor, and TCR beta sequencing was performed on peripheral blood mononuclear cells. The Qiagen DNeasy Blood Extraction Kit was used to extract genomic DNA from the blood cell samples. Notes on this clone: The antigen it recognizes is unknown. Per-base qualities were not stored, and no clone one base away is much larger.

Study-wide conclusions, independent of this receptor: Because HLA typing was unavailable for some donors at each locus, only the typed subset was used in association tests. The 87-base-pair reads could not distinguish some IMGT-functional V segments, including TRBV6-2 and TRBV6-3, so those segments were excluded. The study listed 150 to 200 TCR beta chains as associated with cytomegalovirus. Around 16 rarely observed V segments, including chromosome 9 orphons, were excluded from the earlier analysis of just under 600 of the donors because counts were too low. The presence/absence analyses assumed that sequencing depth was roughly uniform across donors, and that assumption may not be true. A later analysis associated 15,000 or so TCR beta sequences with specific HLA alleles at a false discovery rate of 0.05. Three of the identified cytomegalovirus-associated TCR beta chains were confirmed in vitro to be specific for cytomegalovirus antigens. A further reported finding was that TCR beta sequences accurately predicted the HLA-A and HLA-B alleles for most subjects in the first cohort. Only TCR beta chains were sequenced in this cohort, and the absence of alpha or paired-chain data limited detectable features. In a later genetic analysis, fewer N-insertions in productive TCRs were reported among donors in an Asian-associated ancestry cluster than the roughly 700-donor mean. Most TCR sequences were observed very rarely across donors, whereas some public TCRs were present in many individuals. V-gene and J-gene trimming of TCR beta chains was associated with a missense DCLRE1C variant in a later genetic analysis, and the association was replicated in an independent cohort. For the cohort, immune exposure information was limited to CMV serostatus. A later analysis found that HLA-associated TCR beta chains were more clonally expanded and had lower generation probabilities than equally common non-associated chains. A later analysis reported that several top co-occurrence clusters appeared linked to parvovirus B19, influenza, CMV and Epstein-Barr virus. In an earlier analysis of about 600 of the donors, most TCR beta V segments appeared in productive rearrangements about 90% or about 30% of the time, broadly matching IMGT annotations. According to a later analysis, TCR association rates differed among HLA loci, with DRB1 alleles showing the most associated TCRs and HLA-C alleles showing the fewest. Correlated functional status among segregating V segments might reflect linkage disequilibrium, but an unknown experimental factor could not be ruled out. In a later analysis, most CMV-associated TCR beta chains were found to appear HLA-restricted, with HLA associations seemingly driven largely by CMV exposure. Strong co-occurrence of HLA alleles, especially DR and DQ, made assigning TCR associations to individual alleles difficult. According to the authors, the approach could potentially be generalized to other disease states and immunological phenotypes. The sequencing pipeline was judged likely to have produced a cluster of highly shared sequence variants as a technical artifact. Cytomegalovirus status was reported to be diagnosed by the classifier with high specificity and sensitivity in both the original and validation cohorts.

The trim is 7 bases for V and 2 bases for J, with a gap of 14 bases between the germline ends. The cysteine opens and the phenylalanine closes a CDR3 of 14 amino acids. Left in the record is the CDR3 DNA by itself, 42 bases read in frame from the first base. In the germline V gene, CDR1 corresponds to MNHEY and CDR2 to SVGAGI. The chain employs TRBV6-5 and TRBJ1-1; possibly the D gene is TRBD1, per 5 matching bases. The material sequenced was PBMCs. The clonotype was recovered from a boy aged 2 to 9 in good health and CMV-seronegative. The CDR3 protein: CASTRNGGNTEAFF. The DNA reads as follows: TGTGCCAGCACCAGGAACGGGGGAAACACTGAAGCTTTCTTT.